Listed below are T cell receptor beta chains from one sample, sequenced in a study of cytomegalovirus exposure and HLA in healthy donors. Assay used: immunoSEQ multiplex PCR; TCRdb lists only in-frame clones, some missing. There are hundreds of thousands of clones in the sample; 70% to 85% occur only once, and roughly 2.5% lies in the top ten. The sample comprised PBMCs. The origin of the receptors is a woman aged 55-70 years in good health and CMV-seropositive. CDR3s include the opening cysteine and the closing phenylalanine or tryptophan. A D gene is named only where the DNA matches it firmly. Expanded clones get a size class; other rows say once, few or many, or leave the size out.

j_gene,d_gene,v_gene,abundance,CDR3nt,CDR3aa
TRBJ2-7,NA,TRBV5-6,NA,TGTGCCAGCAGCTGGTCCGAGTCCGAGCAGTACTTC,CASSWSESEQYF
TRBJ1-2,TRBD1,TRBV2,NA,TGTGCCAGCAGTGAGGGACAGGGGGTGCCATATGGCTACACCTTC,CASSEGQGVPYGYTF
TRBJ2-7,NA,TRBV25-1,NA,TGTGCCAGTTCCCCTCTCGAGCAGTACTTC,CASSPLEQYF
TRBJ1-5,NA,TRBV27,NA,TGTGCCAGCAGTCACCAGGATCAGCCCCAGCATTTT,CASSHQDQPQHF
TRBJ1-2,TRBD1,TRBV5-5,NA,TGTGCCAGCAGCTTACAGGGGTCCCCCTATGGCTACACCTTC,CASSLQGSPYGYTF
TRBJ2-5,TRBD2,TRBV7-8,NA,TGTGCCAGCAGCCCAGTACTAGCGGGAGTTGAGGGGACCCAGTACTTC,CASSPVLAGVEGTQYF
TRBJ2-7,TRBD1,TRBV6-1,NA,TGTGCCAGCAGAGGACAGGGGCTAGACGAGCAGTACTTC,CASRGQGLDEQYF
TRBJ1-1,TRBD1,TRBV19,NA,TGTGCCAGTAGATCCCGACAGGGGCCCATGAACACTGAAGCTTTCTTT,CASRSRQGPMNTEAFF
TRBJ2-2,NA,TRBV5-1,NA,TGCGCCAGCAGCTACGGGAGTTCGAACACCGGGGAGCTGTTTTTT,CASSYGSSNTGELFF
TRBJ1-6,TRBD1,TRBV5-8,NA,TGTGCCAGCAGCTTGGGACAGGGCGCCGTAGTGGGTTCACCCCTCCACTTT,CASSLGQGAVVGSPLHF
TRBJ1-2,TRBD1,TRBV4-1,NA,TGCGCCAGCAGCCAGCAGACAGGGTTCTATGGCTACACCTTC,CASSQQTGFYGYTF
TRBJ1-1,NA,TRBV30,NA,TGTGCCTGGAGTCGGACAGTGAACACTGAAGCTTTCTTT,CAWSRTVNTEAFF
TRBJ1-2,NA,TRBV18,NA,TGTGCCAGCTCACAAGCCACAGAATATGGCTACACCTTC,CASSQATEYGYTF
TRBJ1-1,NA,TRBV7-8,NA,TGTGCCAGCACCCTCAACACTGAAGCTTTCTTT,CASTLNTEAFF
TRBJ2-5,TRBD2,TRBV18,NA,TGTGCCAGCTCACCCGTGACTAGCGGGGAAGAGACCCAGTACTTC,CASSPVTSGEETQYF
TRBJ2-7,TRBD1,TRBV28,NA,TGTGCCAGCAGCACCGGGACAGGGTCTTCCGAGCAGTACTTC,CASSTGTGSSEQYF
TRBJ2-2,NA,TRBV11-2,few,TGTGCCAGCAGCACCCGACTGGTTGGGGAGCTGTTTTTT,CASSTRLVGELFF
TRBJ2-3,TRBD2,TRBV7-6,NA,TGTGCCAGCAGCTTACGGGGGACTAGCGGTAGCACAGATACGCAGTATTTT,CASSLRGTSGSTDTQYF
TRBJ2-2,TRBD2,TRBV5-6,once,TGTGCCAGCAGCTTCAGGCTAGCGGGGGGGCCGGCCGGGGAGCTGTTTTTT,CASSFRLAGGPAGELFF
TRBJ2-7,NA,TRBV7-2,NA,TGTGCCAGCAGCTTATGGGGGGGCGGGTCCTACGAGCAGTACTTC,CASSLWGGGSYEQYF
TRBJ1-1,TRBD1,TRBV7-2,NA,TGTGCCAGCAGCATAACCGGGACAGGAAACACTGAAGCTTTCTTT,CASSITGTGNTEAFF
TRBJ2-7,TRBD1,TRBV5-6,NA,TGTGCCAGCAGCTCCAGGGGGCGCGGCGAGCAGTACTTC,CASSSRGRGEQYF
TRBJ2-7,TRBD1,TRBV5-5,NA,TGTGCCAGCAGCTTGACGCCAGGGGGCTACTACGAGCAGTACTTC,CASSLTPGGYYEQYF
TRBJ2-7,NA,TRBV5-1,NA,TGTGCCAGCAGCTTGTTTCCTGTTGGGGGCAACGAGCAGTACTTC,CASSLFPVGGNEQYF
TRBJ2-5,NA,TRBV7-3,NA,TGTGCCAGCAGCCCCCAGGGGATCCAAGAGACCCAGTACTTC,CASSPQGIQETQYF
TRBJ1-2,TRBD1,TRBV2,NA,TGTGCCAGCAGTGAGACAGGGGGTCTCTATGGCTACACCTTC,CASSETGGLYGYTF
TRBJ2-5,TRBD2,TRBV5-4,NA,TGTGCCAGCAGCTTGAGCGGGAGGATGGGCTATGAGACCCAGTACTTC,CASSLSGRMGYETQYF
TRBJ1-2,NA,TRBV28,NA,TGTGCCAGCAGTTTATTTGGCCAGGGAACTAACTATGGCTACACCTTC,CASSLFGQGTNYGYTF
TRBJ1-2,TRBD1,TRBV9,once,TGTGCCAGCAACAGGGGTGGGGTCTATGGCTACACCTTC,CASNRGGVYGYTF
TRBJ1-2,NA,TRBV28,NA,TGTGCCAGCAGCCAGGGATCTACTAACTATGGCTACACCTTC,CASSQGSTNYGYTF
TRBJ2-1,NA,TRBV10-1,NA,TGCGCCAGCAGGGAAGATGTGGTAGGGGACTACAATGAGCAGTTCTTC,CASREDVVGDYNEQFF
TRBJ2-7,TRBD2,TRBV10-2,NA,TGCGCCAGCAGTGAATGGCGGGAGGGTTACGAGCAGTACTTC,CASSEWREGYEQYF
TRBJ1-1,NA,TRBV19,NA,TGTGCCAGTAGTAGCGACAGAGACACTGAAGCTTTCTTT,CASSSDRDTEAFF
TRBJ1-2,TRBD1,TRBV28,NA,TGTGCCAGCAGGCGGACAGGGATCTATGGCTACACCTTC,CASRRTGIYGYTF
TRBJ2-2,NA,TRBV7-2,once,TGTGCCAGCAGCTTAGCGGGGGCGCCGACGGGGGAGCTGTTTTTT,CASSLAGAPTGELFF
TRBJ1-1,TRBD1,TRBV11-3,once,TGTGCCAGCAGCTTAGGACAGGGTTCGAACACTGAAGCTTTCTTT,CASSLGQGSNTEAFF
TRBJ2-2,NA,TRBV7-6,few,TGTGCCAGCAGCTTAGTCCAGGGCGGCACCGGGGAGCTGTTTTTT,CASSLVQGGTGELFF
TRBJ2-1,TRBD1,TRBV10-3,NA,TGTGCCATCACCGAACAGGGGACGGGGAATGAGCAGTTCTTC,CAITEQGTGNEQFF
TRBJ1-6,TRBD1,TRBV5-4,NA,TGTGCCAGCAGCTTGGATGTGACAGGGTATTCACCCCTCCACTTT,CASSLDVTGYSPLHF
TRBJ2-3,NA,TRBV19,few,TGTGCCAGTAGTGCCCACCGGAGCACAGATACGCAGTATTTT,CASSAHRSTDTQYF
TRBJ2-3,NA,TRBV30,NA,TGTGCCTGGAGTGTACACGGAGGCACAGATACGCAGTATTTT,CAWSVHGGTDTQYF
TRBJ1-5,NA,TRBV5-6,NA,TGTGCCAGCAGCTTATTAAGGGGAAATCAGCCCCAGCATTTT,CASSLLRGNQPQHF
TRBJ1-2,TRBD1,TRBV6-1,NA,TGTGCCAGCAGTGAAACCGGGACAGGGAATGGCTACACCTTC,CASSETGTGNGYTF
TRBJ2-2,NA,TRBV9,NA,TGTGCCAGCGAACTAACGAACACCGGGGAGCTGTTTTTT,CASELTNTGELFF
TRBJ2-7,TRBD1,TRBV6-1,few,TGTGCCAGCAGTAGTGGAGACAGGGTTATCTACGAGCAGTACTTC,CASSSGDRVIYEQYF
TRBJ2-6,NA,TRBV5-1,NA,TGCGCCAGCAGCTTGGTGGCCAACTCTGGGGCCAACGTCCTGACTTTC,CASSLVANSGANVLTF
TRBJ2-5,TRBD1,TRBV5-4,NA,TGTGCCAGCAGCCCTACAGGGGGCTGGGAGACCCAGTACTTC,CASSPTGGWETQYF
TRBJ2-7,TRBD2,TRBV27,NA,TGTGCCAGCAGTTTAGGGACTAGCGCCTCCTACGAGCAGTACTTC,CASSLGTSASYEQYF
TRBJ1-1,NA,TRBV5-1,NA,TGCGCCGCCCCGCTCTCGAGGACTGAAGCTTTCTTT,CAAPLSRTEAFF